This T cell receptor (beta chain) emerged from a study of blood T cells in healthy people across ages. About the research overall: About one barcoded TCR beta cDNA was captured per two T cells. The study's findings and limits: Diversity estimates drawn from one million T cells were deemed underestimates. Roughly linear declines in TCR beta diversity per million T cells occurred with age.

V gave up 5 bases and J gave up 0 bases, with 14 bases separating them. This CDR3 is built from 15 residues. CDR1 is SGHAT and CDR2 is FQNNGV in the germline V gene. The authors ran a second PCR of about 7 to 11 cycles using a sample-barcoded 5' primer and a J-beta primer mix. TCRdb analysed the 5' RACE reads with MiXCR anew, one entry per CDR3 protein. The sample holds around 800,000 distinct CDR3 sequences, around 43% seen once. Extraction yielded at least 5.5 micrograms of total RNA per sample. This clonotype has a handful of counts. Its antigen is still unknown. The source material was blood. This chain connects TRBV11-2 to TRBJ2-7; D not resolved. This clonotype originated in a man aged 60 to 69 in good health. The CDR3 here is CASSPRQASSYEQYF. CDR3 sequence (DNA): TGTGCCAGCAGCCCGCGGCAGGCTAGCTCCTACGAGCAGTACTTC.